The 22 T cell receptor beta chains given below trace back to one sample, sequenced in a study of cytomegalovirus exposure and HLA in healthy donors. Primers for the PCR totalled 60 Vbeta and 13 Jbeta. TCRdb's table, derived via immunoSEQ multiplex PCR, lists solely in-frame clones and lacks some. The sample includes approximately 160,000 clones, 82% of them seen just once. The sequenced material came from PBMCs. All receptors come from a male donor in good health and CMV-seronegative.

Remarks on this clone: This sample includes further DNA sequences coding for the same CDR3. The chain carries TRBV5-1 and TRBJ2-3; 9 bases align to TRBD1. The CDR3 is 15 amino acids. Germline lookup yields CDR1 SGHRS and CDR2 YFSETQ. The ends lost 3 bases at V and 0 bases at J; junction bases unmatched: 2. The CDR3 is CASSSDRGSTDTQYF. Here the CDR3 DNA reads TGCGCCAGCAGCTCGGACAGGGGAAGCACAGATACGCAGTATTTT.

V and J are TRBV5-1 and TRBJ1-4; possibly TRBD1 for D (5 bases). V shed 4 bases and J shed 3 bases, with 13 bases lying between them. Germline V gene data show CDR1 as SGHRS and CDR2 as YFSETQ. The CDR3 length is 15 residues. The CDR3 DNA reads as TGCGCCAGCAGCCCGCAGGGCCCCCCTAATGAAAAACTGTTTTTT. This encodes CASSPQGPPNEKLFF. Looking up the rest from reference TRBV5-1 and TRBJ1-4 gives the full variable domain: KAGVTQTPRYLIKTRGQQVTLSCSPISGHRSVSWYQQTPGQGLQFLFEYFSETQRNKGNFPGRFSGRQFSNSRSEMNVSTLELGDSALYLCASSPQGPPNEKLFFGSGTQLSVL.

The chain joins TRBV14 to TRBJ1-1; 7 bases are shared with TRBD1. This CDR3 is built from 15 residues. V shed 1 base and J 8 bases; nucleotides not matched to a gene: 10. In germline, CDR1 is SGHDN, CDR2 FVKESK. CDR3 sequence reads: CASSQGRTGSFEAFF. The CDR3 DNA follows: TGTGCCAGCAGCCAAGGAAGGACAGGATCTTTCGAAGCTTTCTTT. The full variable domain, completed using reference TRBV14 and TRBJ1-1, is EAGVTQFPSHSVIEKGQTVTLRCDPISGHDNLYWYRRVMGKEIKFLLHFVKESKQDESGMPNNRFLAERTGGTYSTLKVQPAELEDSGVYFCASSQGRTGSFEAFFGQGTRLTVV.

DNA for the CDR3: TGTGCCAGCAGCTTGGGCGGGGAGGATACGCAGTATTTT. This gives the protein CASSLGGEDTQYF. The chain combines TRBV5-5 with TRBJ2-3; D is perhaps TRBD2 (6 bases). The V and J ends lost 0 bases and 6 bases respectively, with 8 bases between them. CDR3 length: 13 residues. The germline V gene has CDR1 SGHKS and CDR2 YYEKEE (reference sequence).

The V gene is TRBV2, the J gene TRBJ1-1, with 8 bases identical to TRBD1. The CDR3 is made up of 15 amino acids. Germline loops: CDR1 SNHLY, CDR2 FYNNEI. V trimming: 0 bases; J trimming: 5 bases; junction bases outside the gene matches: 5. The CDR3 region is CASSEAQGARTEAFF. CDR3 DNA sequence: TGTGCCAGCAGTGAAGCGCAGGGGGCGAGAACTGAAGCTTTCTTT.

The V and J genes are TRBV9 and TRBJ2-7; TRBD1 matches 12 bases. The CDR3 runs 15 residues. Germline lookup yields CDR1 SGDLS and CDR2 YYNGEE. With V trimmed by 4 bases and J by 2 bases, 4 bases remained unmatched. CDR3 in amino acids: CASSPGTGGPYEQYF. DNA for the CDR3: TGTGCCAGCAGCCCCGGGACAGGGGGCCCCTACGAGCAGTACTTC. The entire variable domain, with the rest obtained from reference TRBV9 and TRBJ2-7, is as follows: DSGVTQTPKHLITATGQRVTLRCSPRSGDLSVYWYQQSLDQGLQFLIQYYNGEERAKGNILERFSAQQFPDLHSELNLSSLELGDSALYFCASSPGTGGPYEQYFGPGTRLTVT.

The chain carries TRBV9 and TRBJ1-2; D perhaps matches TRBD1 (5 bases). The germline CDR1 and CDR2 sequences are SGDLS and YYNGEE. The CDR3 length is 13 residues. V shed 2 bases and J shed 5 bases, with 10 bases lying between them. The CDR3 region has the DNA TGTGCCAGCAGCGTGGGGGGAACTTATGGCTACACCTTC. Protein sequence: CASSVGGTYGYTF. The variable domain in full, completed from reference TRBV9 and TRBJ1-2, reads DSGVTQTPKHLITATGQRVTLRCSPRSGDLSVYWYQQSLDQGLQFLIQYYNGEERAKGNILERFSAQQFPDLHSELNLSSLELGDSALYFCASSVGGTYGYTFGSGTRLTVV.

The count of this clone is one. The chain uses TRBV9 and TRBJ2-5, with a tentative D call TRBD1 (6 bases). Trimming stripped 3 bases from V and 4 bases from J, with 16 bases between. The CDR3 is 15 residues long. Per germline, CDR1 SGDLS and CDR2 YYNGEE. The CDR3 nucleotides are TGTGCCAGCAGCGGAGAGGGGGTCGGTAGAGAGACCCAGTACTTC. This translates into CASSGEGVGRETQYF.

The chain employs TRBV29-1 and TRBJ2-1, with 9 bases matching TRBD2. The CDR3 runs 12 residues. Per germline, CDR1 SQVTM and CDR2 ANQGSEA. V gave up 3 bases and J gave up 8 bases; unmatched junction bases: 2. Here the CDR3 reads CSVEVAGDEQFF. CDR3 DNA sequence: TGCAGCGTTGAGGTAGCGGGAGATGAGCAGTTCTTC.

The chain uses TRBV14 and TRBJ2-5; no firm D call. CDR3 size: 14 residues. CDR1 is SGHDN, CDR2 FVKESK, per germline. Trimming left V 4 bases short and J 1 base short, with 10 bases between. The DNA for the CDR3 is TGTGCCAGCAGCCTTCCGAGCCTCCAAGAGACCCAGTACTTC. Protein sequence: CASSLPSLQETQYF.

This clone showed up just once. The chain uses TRBV25-1 and TRBJ2-5; maybe TRBD1 (6 bases). V lost 4 bases and J lost 14, with 14 bases in between. The CDR3 is 11 amino acids. Germline V gene data show CDR1 as MGHDK and CDR2 as SYGVNS. CDR3 DNA sequence: TGTGCCAGCAGTGGGGGACACCTCGGATACTTC. Protein sequence: CASSGGHLGYF.

The gene calls are TRBV7-2 and TRBJ2-7; 7 bases agree with TRBD2. J lost 5 bases, V lost 5 bases, and 9 bases had no gene match. CDR1 is SGHTA, CDR2 FQGNSA, per germline. CDR3 length: 14 amino acids. The CDR3 coding sequence is TGTGCCAGCAGCCTAAACACCGGGGGGAACGAGCAGTACTTC. It specifies CASSLNTGGNEQYF.

The chain uses TRBV19 and TRBJ2-2, with a tentative D call TRBD1 (6 bases). Germline CDR1 and CDR2: LNHDA and SQIVND (reference sequence). The V end was cut by 3 bases, the J end by 5 bases, with 16 bases between. The CDR3 is 16 amino acids. For the CDR3, the DNA is TGTGCCAGTAGTATTAGTGGGACACTCTTAACCGGGGAGCTGTTTTTT. Protein sequence: CASSISGTLLTGELFF. The variable domain in full, completed from reference TRBV19 and TRBJ2-2, reads DGGITQSPKYLFRKEGQNVTLSCEQNLNHDAMYWYRQDPGQGLRLIYYSQIVNDFQKGDIAEGYSVSREKKESFPLTVTSAQKNPTAFYLCASSISGTLLTGELFFGEGSRLTVL.

The chain employs TRBV28 and TRBJ1-1; D uncertain. The CDR3 spans 15 residues. Between the trimmed V and J ends, which lost 3 bases and 0 bases, there was a span of 11 bases. Looked up from germline, CDR1 is MDHEN and CDR2 is SYDVKM. The CDR3 sequence is CASSFSTFLNTEAFF. The CDR3 nucleotides are TGTGCCAGCAGTTTCTCTACCTTCTTGAACACTGAAGCTTTCTTT.

This chain uses TRBV5-1 with TRBJ1-1, with D perhaps matching TRBD1 (6 bases). The CDR3 is made up of 14 amino acids. V shed 0 bases and J shed 11 bases, with 17 bases lying between them. Germline CDR1 SGHRS, CDR2 YFSETQ. Here the CDR3 reads CASSLVLQGEEAFF. CDR3 bases: TGCGCCAGCAGCTTGGTTTTACAGGGCGAAGAGGCTTTCTTT.

The chain joins TRBV5-1 to TRBJ2-7; D ambiguous. The germline V and J ends were trimmed by 0 bases and 2 bases, with 6 bases remaining between them. The CDR3 spans 13 residues. Germline V gene sequence: CDR1 SGHRS, CDR2 YFSETQ. CDR3 bases: TGCGCCAGCAGCTTGGACGGTCCCTACGAGCAGTACTTC. Translating it yields CASSLDGPYEQYF.

V gene TRBV6-5 combines with J gene TRBJ2-7; D gene ambiguous. The CDR3 is made up of 15 amino acids. Germline V gene data show CDR1 as MNHEY and CDR2 as SVGAGI. V was trimmed by 2 bases and J by 0 bases, leaving 11 bases between them. The CDR3 DNA follows: TGTGCCAGCAGTTACAGACCTGGGCCCTCCTACGAGCAGTACTTC. It encodes CASSYRPGPSYEQYF.

J is TRBJ2-1 and V is TRBV30, with TRBD2 identical over 12 bases. CDR3 length equals 13 residues. Germline assignment: CDR1 GTSNPN and CDR2 SVGIG (reference sequence). The V segment lost 7 bases and the J segment 9 bases; nucleotides outside the gene matches: 7. The CDR3 coding sequence is TGTGCCTTCCGACTAGCGGGAGTTACTGAGCAGTTCTTC. Translating it yields CAFRLAGVTEQFF.

V and J are TRBV4-3 and TRBJ2-2; 10 nucleotides agree with TRBD2. The CDR3 is made up of 17 amino acids. J gave up 5 bases and V 0 bases, and 6 bases lay outside the gene matches. CDR1 and CDR2 from the germline V gene are LGHNA and YSLEER. CDR3 DNA sequence: TGCGCCAGCAGCCAAGATGTGACTAGCGGGCGGACCGGGGAGCTGTTTTTT. Amino acid sequence: CASSQDVTSGRTGELFF.

This CDR3 is CASSLAWTGEQFF. CDR3 sequence (DNA): TGCGCCAGCAGCTTGGCCTGGACAGGAGAGCAGTTCTTC. V is TRBV5-1 and J is TRBJ2-1, with 7 bases matching TRBD1. Germline V lookup: CDR1 SGHRS, CDR2 YFSETQ. The CDR3 loop spans 13 amino acids. With 0 bases clipped from V and 10 bases from J, the junction kept 4 bases outside the gene matches.

V is TRBV27 and J is TRBJ1-5; D not resolved. The V gene lost 8 bases and the J gene lost 2 bases, with 10 bases spanning the gap. The germline V gene encodes CDR1 MNHEY and CDR2 SMNVEV (reference sequence). This CDR3 has 13 amino acids. The DNA for the CDR3 is TGTGCCAGCGCGGGGTTGGGCAATCAGCCCCAGCATTTT. It yields the protein CASAGLGNQPQHF.

This chain joins TRBV10-2 and TRBJ1-1, with D uncertain. Germline V CDR1 and CDR2: WSHSY, SAAADI. The CDR3 length is 13 residues. V was shortened by 0 bases and J by 11 bases, with 13 bases between the two germline ends. CDR3 sequence reads: CASSESTAGRAFF. CDR3 coding DNA: TGCGCCAGCAGTGAGTCGACGGCGGGGAGGGCTTTCTTT.